What follows are 13 T cell receptor beta chains derived from one specimen sequenced in a study of PD-1 blockade in classical Hodgkin lymphoma. The time point: cycle 4 day 1 (C4D1), after 6 weeks of nivolumab. With no exception, relapse followed autologous stem cell transplantation in all patients, and brentuximab vedotin exposure varied. Measured with immunoSEQ multiplex PCR; TCRdb has only the in-frame clones, and not every one. The data contain about 47,000 clones, over 70% of them singletons. The source material was peripheral blood mononuclear cells (PBMCs), sampled before the fourth cycle of nivolumab. The origin of the receptors is a human donor with classical Hodgkin lymphoma.

Turning to this clone: The conserved phenylalanine or tryptophan is not found at the CDR3 terminus, so this likely reflects a read error. It is unclear where the CDR3 begins or ends on the DNA, so no DNA is shown, and the CDR3 is as TCRdb lists it. This chain joins TRBV15 and TRBJ2-7; TRBD2 is the table's D call and was not checked against the DNA. The germline gives CDR1 LNHNV, CDR2 YYDKDF (reference sequence). The CDR3 is made up of 12 amino acids, end residues included. The CDR3 here is CATSRGEEAFRL.

Judged by abundance, this clone is medium-sized. V and J are TRBV5-1 and TRBJ1-1, with D maybe TRBD1 (6 bases). The V gene's germline CDR1 is SGHRS and CDR2 YFSETQ. Deletions cut 2 bases from V and 2 bases from J, with 13 bases between. This CDR3 has 15 amino acids. The CDR3 loop is CASSFLDSFNTEAFF. CDR3 DNA sequence: TGCGCCAGCAGCTTCCTGGACAGTTTCAACACTGAAGCTTTCTTT. The whole variable domain, remainder taken from reference TRBV5-1 and TRBJ1-1, is KAGVTQTPRYLIKTRGQQVTLSCSPISGHRSVSWYQQTPGQGLQFLFEYFSETQRNKGNFPGRFSGRQFSNSRSEMNVSTLELGDSALYLCASSFLDSFNTEAFFGQGTRLTVV.

This chain joins TRBV2 and TRBJ2-1; TRBD2 agrees at 10 bases. Trimming at V came to 6 bases and at J to 0 bases, leaving 8 bases not matched to a gene. Germline V gives CDR1 SNHLY, CDR2 FYNNEI. The CDR3 is 17 residues long. The CDR3 spells CASRLAGRTSSYNEQFF. The DNA for the CDR3 is TGTGCCAGCAGACTAGCGGGAAGAACCAGCTCCTACAATGAGCAGTTCTTC. The full variable domain, its missing parts supplied by reference TRBV2 and TRBJ2-1, is EPEVTQTPSHQVTQMGQEVILRCVPISNHLYFYWYRQILGQKVEFLVSFYNNEISEKSEIFDDQFSVERPDGSNFTLKIRSTKLEDSAMYFCASRLAGRTSSYNEQFFGPGTRLTVL.

The V gene is TRBV9, the J gene TRBJ2-3, with TRBD2 identical over 8 bases. This CDR3 is built from 16 residues. V lost 3 bases, J lost 2 bases, and 8 bases stayed unmatched. Germline V gene sequence: CDR1 SGDLS, CDR2 YYNGEE. In DNA, the CDR3 is TGTGCCAGCAGCGCTAGTAGCGGGACCCTCACAGATACGCAGTATTTT. Translating gives CASSASSGTLTDTQYF.

The rearrangement joins TRBV11-2 to TRBJ1-1, with 8 bases aligning to TRBD1. Germline values: CDR1 SGHAT, CDR2 FQNNGV. Germline trimming cut 1 base from V and 12 bases from J; bases unmatched to any gene: 4. This CDR3 is 12 amino acids long. The DNA of the CDR3 is TGTGCCAGCAGCTTAGGGACAGGGCTGACTTTCTTT. Translation gives CASSLGTGLTFF.

The CDR3 DNA follows: TGTGCCAGCAGCTTAGCTTACTTCTATGGCTACACCTTC. Its translation is CASSLAYFYGYTF. This chain joins TRBV7-9 and TRBJ1-2; D is uncertain. Germline loops: CDR1 SEHNR, CDR2 FQNEAQ (reference sequence). CDR3 size: 13 residues. V was pared by 0 bases and J by 4 bases, with 6 bases between.

The chain combines TRBV5-1 with TRBJ1-4, with 11 positions matching TRBD1. V trimming: 4 bases; J trimming: 12 bases; junction bases outside the gene matches: 11. Germline lookup yields CDR1 SGHRS and CDR2 YFSETQ. The CDR3 runs 15 residues. CDR3: CASSLRTGGDGQLFF. The CDR3 coding sequence is TGCGCCAGCAGCCTAAGGACAGGGGGCGACGGACAACTGTTTTTT.

In the case of this clone: The same CDR3 arises from other DNA sequences in this sample as well. CDR3 DNA: TGTGCCAGTAGTACTCGGACTAGCGGCGAGCAGTTCTTC. Protein product: CASSTRTSGEQFF. V is TRBV19 and J is TRBJ2-1; TRBD2 matches at 10 bases. Per germline, CDR1 LNHDA and CDR2 SQIVND (reference sequence). The CDR3 loop spans 13 amino acids. J was trimmed by 10 bases and V by 4 bases; bases with no gene match: 4.

This clone was recorded many times. The chain is built from TRBV11-2 and TRBJ2-1; 11 positions agree with TRBD2. The CDR3 runs to 17 residues. From germline, CDR1 is SGHAT and CDR2 FQNNGV. J lost 6 bases, V lost 3 bases, and 10 bases had no gene match. The CDR3 DNA reads TGTGCCAGCAGCTTCCCTACTAGCGGGAGAAGGGGCAATGAGCAGTTCTTC. It yields the protein CASSFPTSGRRGNEQFF.

This clone appeared many times. The gene calls are TRBV9 and TRBJ1-2; D not certain. Per germline, CDR1 SGDLS and CDR2 YYNGEE. V lost 0 bases and J 4 bases, leaving 13 bases between the germline ends. The CDR3 has 15 amino acids. CDR3 DNA sequence: TGTGCCAGCAGCGTAGCTTCCAGCGAGCCCTATGGCTACACCTTC. Residues: CASSVASSEPYGYTF.

V is TRBV4-3 and J is TRBJ2-1; 9 nucleotides match TRBD2. This CDR3 has 15 amino acids. In germline, CDR1 is LGHNA, CDR2 YSLEER. Unmatched junction bases numbered 7, after V lost 4 bases and J lost 6 bases. CDR3 sequence reads: CASSPRAGGPNEQFF. DNA for the CDR3: TGCGCCAGCAGCCCCCGGGCGGGGGGGCCCAATGAGCAGTTCTTC.

The gene calls are TRBV2 and TRBJ1-1; D gene unclear. Germline CDR1 and CDR2: SNHLY and FYNNEI. With 3 bases removed from V and 1 base from J, the gap between germline ends came to 0 bases. This CDR3 is built from 11 residues. Here the CDR3 reads CASSENTEAFF. CDR3 DNA sequence: TGTGCCAGCAGTGAGAACACTGAAGCTTTCTTT. The full variable domain, completed using reference TRBV2 and TRBJ1-1, is EPEVTQTPSHQVTQMGQEVILRCVPISNHLYFYWYRQILGQKVEFLVSFYNNEISEKSEIFDDQFSVERPDGSNFTLKIRSTKLEDSAMYFCASSENTEAFFGQGTRLTVV.

The V and J genes are TRBV19 and TRBJ1-1; 7 positions agree with TRBD1. CDR1 and CDR2 (germline): LNHDA, SQIVND (reference sequence). The CDR3 sequence is 13 residues long. The trim removed 7 bases at V and 9 bases at J, leaving 11 bases unmatched. DNA of the CDR3: TGTGCCAGTATCGAACCGGGACAGCAAAAAGCTTTCTTT. This encodes CASIEPGQQKAFF. Full variable domain (rest looked up from reference TRBV19 and TRBJ1-1): DGGITQSPKYLFRKEGQNVTLSCEQNLNHDAMYWYRQDPGQGLRLIYYSQIVNDFQKGDIAEGYSVSREKKESFPLTVTSAQKNPTAFYLCASIEPGQQKAFFGQGTRLTVV.